The 12 T cell receptor beta chains presented below share a single source sample, sequenced in a study of long-term antiretroviral therapy in people with HIV. An immunoSEQ assay, version v3.0, was performed at survey level. Method: immunoSEQ multiplex PCR; TCRdb's copy keeps in-frame clones and lacks some. The data show over 25,000 clones, around 78% seen once. The input for sequencing was unsorted PBMCs, taken 1.5 years before starting antiretroviral therapy. These receptor sequences come from a man between 18 and 29 years old with HIV.

The V and J genes are TRBV14 and TRBJ2-1; either TRBD1 or TRBD2 may fit D (6 bases each). CDR1 is SGHDN and CDR2 is FVKESK in the germline V gene. With 0 bases removed from V and 8 bases from J, the gap between germline ends came to 20 bases. The CDR3 runs to 17 residues. The CDR3 spells CASSQDPGGANWHEQFF. Here the CDR3 DNA reads TGTGCCAGCAGCCAAGATCCCGGGGGCGCGAATTGGCATGAGCAGTTCTTC.

The CDR3: CASSQSLDRGSFSNQPQHF. DNA of the CDR3: TGTGCCAGCAGCCAATCGTTGGACAGGGGAAGTTTTAGCAATCAGCCCCAGCATTTT. V and J are TRBV16 and TRBJ1-5; 9 bases are shared with TRBD1. Per the germline V gene, CDR1 is KGHSY and CDR2 is FQNENV. J was trimmed by 0 bases and V by 0 bases; bases with no gene match: 9. This CDR3 region has 19 residues. Variable domain in full (rest from reference TRBV16 and TRBJ1-5): GEEVAQTPKHLVRGEGQKAKLYCAPIKGHSYVFWYQQVLKNEFKFLISFQNENVFDETGMPKERFSAKCLPNSPCSLEIQATKLEDSAVYFCASSQSLDRGSFSNQPQHFGDGTRLSIL.

CDR3 in amino acids: CAIGGGIRSYNEQFF. The CDR3 region has the DNA TGTGCCATCGGTGGGGGAATCAGGTCCTACAATGAGCAGTTCTTC. The genes are TRBV10-3 and TRBJ2-1, with D tentatively TRBD1 or TRBD2 (5 bases each). The CDR3 is 15 residues long. Per the germline V gene, CDR1 is ENHRY and CDR2 is SYGVKD. Trimming left V 8 bases short and J 1 base short, with 15 bases between.

This clone was seen a handful of times. The chain is built from TRBV4-2 and TRBJ1-1; 8 positions match TRBD1. The length of the CDR3 is 16 residues. Germline trimming cut 4 bases from V and 1 base from J; bases unmatched to any gene: 8. Germline lookup yields CDR1 LGHNA and CDR2 YNFKEQ. The CDR3 bases are TGTGCCAGCAGCCCCCCAGGGGGCGGAGAGAACACTGAAGCTTTCTTT. Translated, it gives CASSPPGGGENTEAFF.

This chain uses TRBV30 with TRBJ2-3; 8 bases align to TRBD2. The CDR3 totals 14 residues. CDR1 is GTSNPN and CDR2 is SVGIG in the germline V gene (reference sequence). V lost 2 bases, J lost 8 bases, and 9 bases stayed unmatched. The CDR3 is CAWSPSGTRGTQYF. The DNA of the CDR3 is TGTGCCTGGAGTCCCTCCGGGACTAGGGGTACGCAGTATTTT. Together with reference TRBV30 and TRBJ2-3, the CDR3 gives the full variable domain: SQTIHQWPATLVQPVGSPLSLECTVEGTSNPNLYWYRQAAGRGLQLLFYSVGIGQISSEVPQNLSASRPQDRQFILSSKKLLLSDSGFYLCAWSPSGTRGTQYFGPGTRLTVL.

V gene TRBV11-2 combines with J gene TRBJ2-3, with 8 bases identical to TRBD2. Per the germline V gene, CDR1 is SGHAT and CDR2 is FQNNGV. V lost 5 bases to trimming and J lost 3 bases; unmatched junction nucleotides: 7. The CDR3 contains 15 residues. CDR3 residues: CASSEGLAPTDTQYF. The DNA for the CDR3 is TGTGCCAGCAGCGAAGGACTAGCCCCGACAGATACGCAGTATTTT. Drawing the rest from reference TRBV11-2 and TRBJ2-3, the complete variable domain is EAGVAQSPRYKIIEKRQSVAFWCNPISGHATLYWYQQILGQGPKLLIQFQNNGVVDDSQLPKDRFSAERLKGVDSTLKIQPAKLEDSAVYLCASSEGLAPTDTQYFGPGTRLTVL.

This chain's CDR3 is CASSPQTEDNEKLFF. In nucleotides, the CDR3 is TGTGCCAGCAGCCCGCAGACGGAGGATAATGAAAAACTGTTTTTT. The chain recombines TRBV7-9 with TRBJ1-4; unclear D gene. Germline V gene data show CDR1 as SEHNR and CDR2 as FQNEAQ (reference sequence). The CDR3 runs to 15 residues. Deletions cut 5 bases from V and 4 bases from J, with 14 bases between. The full variable domain, rest sourced from reference TRBV7-9 and TRBJ1-4, is DTGVSQNPRHKITKRGQNVTFRCDPISEHNRLYWYRQTLGQGPEFLTYFQNEAQLEKSRLLSDRFSAERPKGSFSTLEIQRTEQGDSAMYLCASSPQTEDNEKLFFGSGTQLSVL.

The count of this clone is one. V gene TRBV15 combines with J gene TRBJ1-1; 9 nucleotides line up with TRBD1. The CDR3 totals 14 residues. Trimming removed 3 bases from V and 4 bases from J; junction bases left unmatched: 3. Per germline, CDR1 LNHNV and CDR2 YYDKDF (reference sequence). This CDR3 reads CATSREDRGTEAFF. As DNA, the CDR3 is TGTGCCACCAGCAGGGAGGACAGGGGCACTGAAGCTTTCTTT.

V gene TRBV19 combines with J gene TRBJ2-5, with 10 bases lining up with TRBD1. V shed 5 bases and J 2 bases; nucleotides not matched to a gene: 5. There are 15 residues in the CDR3. Germline V gene sequence: CDR1 LNHDA, CDR2 SQIVND (reference sequence). The CDR3: CASSPRTGGQETQYF. The CDR3, as DNA: TGTGCCAGTAGTCCTCGGACAGGGGGACAAGAGACCCAGTACTTC.

Written as DNA, the CDR3 is TGTGCCAGCAGCTTGAGAACCCCCTACGAGCAGTACTTC. It codes for CASSLRTPYEQYF. The rearrangement uses TRBV5-5 and TRBJ2-7; D is undetermined. Trimming removed 1 base at V and 2 bases at J, with 7 bases between. Germline V gene lookup returns CDR1 SGHKS and CDR2 YYEKEE (reference sequence). CDR3 length equals 13 residues.

The V gene is TRBV6-5, the J gene TRBJ2-7, with D unresolved. The V end lost 0 bases, the J end lost 6 bases, and 9 bases lay between the germline ends. The CDR3 has 13 residues. Germline-derived CDR1 and CDR2 are MNHEY and SVGAGI. CDR3 in amino acids: CASSYSRLGEQYF. CDR3 in DNA: TGTGCCAGCAGTTACTCGAGATTGGGCGAGCAGTACTTC.

This clone turned up a few times. The rearrangement uses TRBV28 and TRBJ1-5; D perhaps matches TRBD1 (6 bases). The germline gives CDR1 MDHEN, CDR2 SYDVKM. The CDR3 is made up of 15 amino acids. The V end was cut by 2 bases, the J end by 7 bases, with 15 bases between. The chain's CDR3 is CASSLGRQGKQPQHF. DNA of the CDR3: TGTGCCAGCAGTTTAGGCCGGCAGGGGAAGCAGCCCCAGCATTTT. The full variable domain, its missing parts supplied by reference TRBV28 and TRBJ1-5, is DVKVTQSSRYLVKRTGEKVFLECVQDMDHENMFWYRQDPGLGLRLIYFSYDVKMKEKGDIPEGYSVSREKKERFSLILESASTNQTSMYLCASSLGRQGKQPQHFGDGTRLSIL.